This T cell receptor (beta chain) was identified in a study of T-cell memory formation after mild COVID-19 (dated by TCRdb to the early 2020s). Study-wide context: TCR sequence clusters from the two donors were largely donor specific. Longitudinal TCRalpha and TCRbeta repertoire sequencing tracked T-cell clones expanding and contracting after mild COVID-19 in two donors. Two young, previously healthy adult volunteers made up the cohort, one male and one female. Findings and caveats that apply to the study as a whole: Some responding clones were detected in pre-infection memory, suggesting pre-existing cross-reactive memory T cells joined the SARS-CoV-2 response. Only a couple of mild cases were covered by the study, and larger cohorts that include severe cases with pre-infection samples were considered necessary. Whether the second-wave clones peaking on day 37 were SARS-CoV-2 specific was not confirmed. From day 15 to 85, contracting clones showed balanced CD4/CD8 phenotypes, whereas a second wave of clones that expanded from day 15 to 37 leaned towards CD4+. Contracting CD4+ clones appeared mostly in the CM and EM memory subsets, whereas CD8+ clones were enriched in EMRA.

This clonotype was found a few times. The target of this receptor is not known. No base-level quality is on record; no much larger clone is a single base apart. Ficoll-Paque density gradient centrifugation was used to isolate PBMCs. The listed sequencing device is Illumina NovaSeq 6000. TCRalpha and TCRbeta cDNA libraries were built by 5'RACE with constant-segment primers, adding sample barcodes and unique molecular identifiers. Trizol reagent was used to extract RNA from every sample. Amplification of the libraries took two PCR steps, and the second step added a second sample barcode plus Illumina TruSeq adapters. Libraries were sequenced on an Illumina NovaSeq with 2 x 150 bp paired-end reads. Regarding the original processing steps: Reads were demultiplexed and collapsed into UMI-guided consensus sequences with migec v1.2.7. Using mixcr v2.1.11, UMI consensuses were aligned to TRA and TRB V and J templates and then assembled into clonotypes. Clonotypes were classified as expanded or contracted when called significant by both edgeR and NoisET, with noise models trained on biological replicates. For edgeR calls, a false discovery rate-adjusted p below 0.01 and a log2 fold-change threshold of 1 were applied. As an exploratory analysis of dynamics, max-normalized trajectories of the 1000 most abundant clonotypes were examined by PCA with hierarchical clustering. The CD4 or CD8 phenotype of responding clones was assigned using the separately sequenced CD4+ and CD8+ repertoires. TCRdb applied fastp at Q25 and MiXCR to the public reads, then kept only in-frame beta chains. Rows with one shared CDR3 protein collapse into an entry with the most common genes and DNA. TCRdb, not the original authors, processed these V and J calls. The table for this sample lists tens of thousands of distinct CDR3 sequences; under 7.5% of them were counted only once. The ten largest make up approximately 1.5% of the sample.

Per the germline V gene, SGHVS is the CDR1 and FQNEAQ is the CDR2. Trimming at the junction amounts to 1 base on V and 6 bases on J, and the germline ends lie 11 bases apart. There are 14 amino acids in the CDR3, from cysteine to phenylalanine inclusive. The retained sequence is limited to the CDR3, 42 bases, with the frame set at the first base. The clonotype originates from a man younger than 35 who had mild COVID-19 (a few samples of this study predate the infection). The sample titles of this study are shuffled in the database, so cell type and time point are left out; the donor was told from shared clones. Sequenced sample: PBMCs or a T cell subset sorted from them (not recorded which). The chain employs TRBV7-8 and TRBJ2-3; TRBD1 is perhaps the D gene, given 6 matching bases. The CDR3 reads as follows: CASSLGSRGDTQYF. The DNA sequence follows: TGTGCCAGCAGCTTAGGATCCAGGGGTGATACGCAGTATTTT.